This T cell receptor beta chain was obtained from a study of OX40 agonist ivuxolimab in advanced cancers. The wider study: Ivuxolimab, an agonistic anti-OX40 (CD134) antibody, was given to patients. Partial responses were achieved by three patients, of whom one had hepatocellular carcinoma and two had cutaneous melanoma.

Profiled with immunoSEQ multiplex PCR; TCRdb holds only in-frame clones, not every one. Of under 70,000 clones listed, less than 85% were seen once; the top ten hold roughly 3.9%. The CDR3 runs 13 residues. V lost 9 bases to trimming and J lost 8 bases, with 16 bases between them. Per germline, CDR1 ENHRY and CDR2 SYGVKD. This clone was observed once. The starting material was CD4+ or CD8+ T cells sorted from blood, obtained in a trial of the OX40 agonist ivuxolimab. The rearrangement uses TRBV10-3 and TRBJ1-4; the D gene is possibly TRBD1 (6 bases). The sequence derives from an adult with an advanced solid tumor such as melanoma, head and neck, liver or kidney cancer. The CDR3 spells CAINQGKKEKLFF. The CDR3 nucleotides read TGTGCCATTAATCAGGGGAAGAAGGAAAAACTGTTTTTT.